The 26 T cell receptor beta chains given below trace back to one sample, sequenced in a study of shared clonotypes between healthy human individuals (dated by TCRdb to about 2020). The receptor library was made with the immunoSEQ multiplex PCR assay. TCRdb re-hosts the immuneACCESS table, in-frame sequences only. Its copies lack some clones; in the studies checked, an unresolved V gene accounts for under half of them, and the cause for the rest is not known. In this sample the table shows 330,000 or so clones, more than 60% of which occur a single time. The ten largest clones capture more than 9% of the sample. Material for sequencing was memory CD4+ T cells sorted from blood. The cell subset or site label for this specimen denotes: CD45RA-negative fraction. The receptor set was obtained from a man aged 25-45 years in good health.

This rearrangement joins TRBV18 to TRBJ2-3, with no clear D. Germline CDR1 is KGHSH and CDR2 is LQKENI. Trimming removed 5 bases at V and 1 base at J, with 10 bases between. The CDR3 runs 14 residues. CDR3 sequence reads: CASSTAWGTDTQYF. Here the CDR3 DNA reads TGTGCCAGCTCAACTGCTTGGGGCACAGATACGCAGTATTTT.

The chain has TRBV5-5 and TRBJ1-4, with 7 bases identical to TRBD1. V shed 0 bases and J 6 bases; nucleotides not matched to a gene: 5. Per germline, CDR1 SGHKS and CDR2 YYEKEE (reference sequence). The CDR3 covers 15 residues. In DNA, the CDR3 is TGTGCCAGCAGCTTGGGGGACAGCGGATATGAAAAACTGTTTTTT. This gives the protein CASSLGDSGYEKLFF.

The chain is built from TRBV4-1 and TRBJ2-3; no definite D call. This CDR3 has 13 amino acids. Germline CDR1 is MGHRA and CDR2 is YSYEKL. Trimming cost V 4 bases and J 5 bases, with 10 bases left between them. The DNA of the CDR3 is TGCGCCAGCAGCCTGGGCTGGGAAGATACGCAGTATTTT. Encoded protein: CASSLGWEDTQYF.

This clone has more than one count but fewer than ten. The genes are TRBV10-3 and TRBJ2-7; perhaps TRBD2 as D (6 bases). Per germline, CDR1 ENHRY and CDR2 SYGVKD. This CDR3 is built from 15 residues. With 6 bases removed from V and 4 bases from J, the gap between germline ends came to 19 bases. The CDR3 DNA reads TGTGCCATCAGCGCCACTAGCTCCAGTTCTTACGAGCAGTACTTC. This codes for CAISATSSSSYEQYF.

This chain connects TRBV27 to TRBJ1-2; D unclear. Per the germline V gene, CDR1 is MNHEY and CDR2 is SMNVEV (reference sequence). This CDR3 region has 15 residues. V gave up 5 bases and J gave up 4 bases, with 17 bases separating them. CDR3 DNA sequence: TGTGCCAGCAGTCCAAACTCGGTTAGCACCTATGGCTACACCTTC. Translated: CASSPNSVSTYGYTF.

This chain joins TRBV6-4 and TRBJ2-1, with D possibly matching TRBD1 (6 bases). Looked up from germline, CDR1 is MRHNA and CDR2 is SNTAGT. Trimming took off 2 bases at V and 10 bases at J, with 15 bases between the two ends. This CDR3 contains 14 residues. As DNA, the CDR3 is TGTGCCAGCAGTGACACAAACAGGGTAAACGAGCAGTTCTTC. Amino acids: CASSDTNRVNEQFF.

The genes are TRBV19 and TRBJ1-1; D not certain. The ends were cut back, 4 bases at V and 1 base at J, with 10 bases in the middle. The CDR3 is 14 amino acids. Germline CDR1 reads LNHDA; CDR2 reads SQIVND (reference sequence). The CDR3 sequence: CASSKGGKNTEAFF. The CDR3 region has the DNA TGTGCCAGTAGTAAGGGAGGGAAGAACACTGAAGCTTTCTTT.

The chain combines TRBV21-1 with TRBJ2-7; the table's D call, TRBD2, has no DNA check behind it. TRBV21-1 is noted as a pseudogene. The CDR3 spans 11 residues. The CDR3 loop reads CASSSAYEQYF. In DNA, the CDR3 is TGTGCCAGCAGCAGCGCCTACGAGCAGTACTTC.

The CDR3: CASSLGLAGDDGELFF. In DNA, the CDR3 is TGTGCCAGCAGCCTTGGACTAGCGGGAGACGACGGGGAGCTGTTTTTT. The chain couples TRBV5-6 to TRBJ2-2; the match to TRBD2 covers 13 bases. The junction had 7 bases not matched to a gene; V was cut back by 4 bases and J by 7 bases. CDR3 length equals 16 residues. The germline V gene encodes CDR1 SGHDT and CDR2 YYEEEE.

CDR3 protein: CASSSGPTYEQYF. The CDR3 DNA is TGTGCCAGCAGTTCTGGCCCTACCTACGAGCAGTACTTC. The V call is TRBV2, the J call TRBJ2-7, with unresolved D. Trimming removed 5 bases from V and 2 bases from J, with 10 bases in between. Looked up from germline, CDR1 is SNHLY and CDR2 is FYNNEI. The CDR3 spans 13 residues.

CDR3 amino acids: CASSRGYAQETQYF. The CDR3 nucleotides read TGTGCCAGCAGTCGAGGGTACGCCCAAGAGACCCAGTACTTC. This sequence joins TRBV28 and TRBJ2-5, with D possibly TRBD2 on 5 matching bases. Trimming took off 5 bases at V and 1 base at J, with 11 bases between the two ends. CDR1 MDHEN and CDR2 SYDVKM come from the germline V gene. This CDR3 is built from 14 residues. The entire variable domain, with the rest obtained from reference TRBV28 and TRBJ2-5, is as follows: DVKVTQSSRYLVKRTGEKVFLECVQDMDHENMFWYRQDPGLGLRLIYFSYDVKMKEKGDIPEGYSVSREKKERFSLILESASTNQTSMYLCASSRGYAQETQYFGPGTRLLVL.

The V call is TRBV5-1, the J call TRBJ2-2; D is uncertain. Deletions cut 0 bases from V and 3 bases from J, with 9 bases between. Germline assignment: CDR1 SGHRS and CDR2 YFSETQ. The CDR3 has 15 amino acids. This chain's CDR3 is CASSLGNSYTGELFF. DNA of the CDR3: TGCGCCAGCAGCTTGGGCAACAGTTACACCGGGGAGCTGTTTTTT. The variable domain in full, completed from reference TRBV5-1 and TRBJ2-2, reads KAGVTQTPRYLIKTRGQQVTLSCSPISGHRSVSWYQQTPGQGLQFLFEYFSETQRNKGNFPGRFSGRQFSNSRSEMNVSTLELGDSALYLCASSLGNSYTGELFFGEGSRLTVL.

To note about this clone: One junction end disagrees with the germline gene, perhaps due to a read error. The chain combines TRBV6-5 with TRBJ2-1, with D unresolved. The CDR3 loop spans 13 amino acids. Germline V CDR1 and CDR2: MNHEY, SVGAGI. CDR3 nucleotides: TGTGCCAGCAGCTACTTACCCCAGATTGAGCAGTTCTTC. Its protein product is CASSYLPQIEQFF.

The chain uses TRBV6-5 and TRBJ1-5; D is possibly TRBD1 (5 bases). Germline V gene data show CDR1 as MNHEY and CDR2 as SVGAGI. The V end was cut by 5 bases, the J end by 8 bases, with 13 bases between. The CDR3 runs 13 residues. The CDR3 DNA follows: TGTGCCAGCAGTCTGGACGGGGGGAAGCCCCAGCATTTT. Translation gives CASSLDGGKPQHF.

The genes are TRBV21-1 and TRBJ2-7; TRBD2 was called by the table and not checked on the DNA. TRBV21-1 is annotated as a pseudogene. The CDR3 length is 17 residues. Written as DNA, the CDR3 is TGTGCCAGCAGCGATGGGACTAGCGGGAGGGTTATGTACGAGCAGTACTTC. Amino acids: CASSDGTSGRVMYEQYF.

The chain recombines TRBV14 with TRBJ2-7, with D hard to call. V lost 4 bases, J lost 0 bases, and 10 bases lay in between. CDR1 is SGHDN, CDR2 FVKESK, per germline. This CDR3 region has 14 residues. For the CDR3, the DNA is TGTGCCAGCAGCCCCGACGGATACTCCTACGAGCAGTACTTC. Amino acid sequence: CASSPDGYSYEQYF.

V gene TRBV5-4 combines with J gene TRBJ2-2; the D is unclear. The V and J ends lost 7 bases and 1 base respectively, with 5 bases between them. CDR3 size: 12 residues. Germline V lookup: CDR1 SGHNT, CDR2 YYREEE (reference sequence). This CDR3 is CASVRNTGELFF. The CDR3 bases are TGTGCCAGCGTACGGAACACCGGGGAGCTGTTTTTT.

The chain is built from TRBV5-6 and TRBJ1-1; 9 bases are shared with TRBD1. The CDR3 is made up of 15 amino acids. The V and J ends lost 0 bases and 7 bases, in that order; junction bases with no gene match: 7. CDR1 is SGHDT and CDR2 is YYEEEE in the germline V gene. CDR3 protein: CASSLAPTGGLEAFF. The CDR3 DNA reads TGTGCCAGCAGCTTGGCCCCAACAGGGGGCCTTGAAGCTTTCTTT.

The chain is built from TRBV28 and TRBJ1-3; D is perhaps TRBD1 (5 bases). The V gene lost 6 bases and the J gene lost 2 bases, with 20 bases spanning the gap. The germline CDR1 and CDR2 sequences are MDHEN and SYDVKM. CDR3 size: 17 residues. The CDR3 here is CASSLQQAGRAGNTIYF. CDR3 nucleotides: TGTGCCAGCAGCCTCCAACAGGCAGGGCGCGCTGGAAACACCATATATTTT.

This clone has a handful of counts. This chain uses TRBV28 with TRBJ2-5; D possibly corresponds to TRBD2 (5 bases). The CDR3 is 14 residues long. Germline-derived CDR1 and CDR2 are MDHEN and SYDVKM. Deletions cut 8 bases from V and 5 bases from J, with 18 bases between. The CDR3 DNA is TGTGCCAGCGGGGATAGCGTCCTTAGGGAGACCCAGTACTTC. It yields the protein CASGDSVLRETQYF. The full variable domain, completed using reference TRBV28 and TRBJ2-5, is DVKVTQSSRYLVKRTGEKVFLECVQDMDHENMFWYRQDPGLGLRLIYFSYDVKMKEKGDIPEGYSVSREKKERFSLILESASTNQTSMYLCASGDSVLRETQYFGPGTRLLVL.

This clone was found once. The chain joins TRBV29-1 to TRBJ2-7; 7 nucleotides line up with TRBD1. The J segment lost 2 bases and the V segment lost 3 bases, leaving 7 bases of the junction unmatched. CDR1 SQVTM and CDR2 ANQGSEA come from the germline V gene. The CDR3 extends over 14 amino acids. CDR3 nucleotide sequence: TGCAGCGTTGAGTCAACAGGGACAGCCTACGAGCAGTACTTC. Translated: CSVESTGTAYEQYF.

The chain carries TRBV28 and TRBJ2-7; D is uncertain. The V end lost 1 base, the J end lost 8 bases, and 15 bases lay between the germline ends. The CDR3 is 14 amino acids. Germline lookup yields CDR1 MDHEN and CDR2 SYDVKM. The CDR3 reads CASSLYGTSAKQYF. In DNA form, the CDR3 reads TGTGCCAGCAGTTTATACGGCACCTCTGCAAAGCAGTACTTC. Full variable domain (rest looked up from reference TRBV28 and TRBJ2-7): DVKVTQSSRYLVKRTGEKVFLECVQDMDHENMFWYRQDPGLGLRLIYFSYDVKMKEKGDIPEGYSVSREKKERFSLILESASTNQTSMYLCASSLYGTSAKQYFGPGTRLTVT.

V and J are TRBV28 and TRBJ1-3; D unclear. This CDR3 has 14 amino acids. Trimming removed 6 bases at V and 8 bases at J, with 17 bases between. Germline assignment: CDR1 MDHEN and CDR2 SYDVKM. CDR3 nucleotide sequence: TGTGCCAGCAGCCCCCCCGGGTCCGGTTACACCATATATTTT. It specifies CASSPPGSGYTIYF.

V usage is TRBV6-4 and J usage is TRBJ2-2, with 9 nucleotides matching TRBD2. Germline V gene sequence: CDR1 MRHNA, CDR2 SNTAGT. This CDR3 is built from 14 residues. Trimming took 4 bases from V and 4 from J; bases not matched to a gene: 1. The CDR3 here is CASSGSGSTGELFF. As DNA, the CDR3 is TGTGCCAGCAGTGGTAGCGGGAGCACCGGGGAGCTGTTTTTT.

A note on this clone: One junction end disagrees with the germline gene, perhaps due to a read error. The CDR3 DNA sequence: TGTGCCAGCATCAGTCTTATAGCCAAAAACATTCGGTACTTC. Its protein product is CASISLIAKNIRYF. The chain recombines TRBV6-1 with TRBJ2-4; D not resolved. CDR3 length: 14 amino acids. Germline V lookup: CDR1 MNHNS, CDR2 SASEGT.

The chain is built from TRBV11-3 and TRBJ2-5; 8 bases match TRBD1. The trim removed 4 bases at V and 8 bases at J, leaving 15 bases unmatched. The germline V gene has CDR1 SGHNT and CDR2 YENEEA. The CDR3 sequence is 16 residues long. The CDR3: CASSSTTGQGAPTQYF. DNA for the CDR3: TGTGCCAGCAGCTCTACGACGGGGCAGGGGGCTCCAACCCAGTACTTC.